This T cell receptor (beta chain) came from a study of CD8 T cells in Susac syndrome. The RNA, about 0.45 to 1 ug, was put through reverse transcription using random hexamers. Amplification of TCR beta CDR3 used immunoSEQ multiplex PCR across 54 Vbeta and 13 Jbeta. TCRdb analysed the immunoSEQ multiplex PCR reads with MiXCR anew, one entry per CDR3 protein. The table has a few hundred thousand distinct CDR3 sequences, 75% to 90% seen once. Per the germline V gene, CDR1 is SNHLY and CDR2 is FYNNEI. The CDR3 has 14 residues. Sequencing of TCR beta was performed on blood CD8+ T cells and on blood CD4+ T cells. Treatment-naive patients with stable or active relapsing-remitting disease served as multiple sclerosis controls. A note on this clonotype: Its antigen is not identified.

Study conclusions and caveats: The study's TCR sequencing and HLA analysis covered a relatively small number of individuals, and the study acknowledged this.

This clonotype originated in a human donor with multiple sclerosis. V usage is TRBV2 and J usage is TRBJ2-5; possibly TRBD2 for D (6 bases). Sequencing was done on a sample of CD8+ T cells from PBMCs. The CDR3 here is CAINSPGRPETQYF. CDR3 DNA sequence: TGTGCAATAAACAGCCCAGGGAGGCCAGAGACCCAGTACTTC.